This entry concerns a single T cell receptor beta chain. Its cognate antigen is unknown. These data originate in a study of T cell responses to AZD1222 COVID-19 vaccine. Study results and caveats: No day 14 peak samples; only post-peak repertoires were characterized.

The CDR3 covers 16 residues. Germline V gene lookup returns CDR1 MNHEY and CDR2 SMNVEV (reference sequence). After removal of 5 bases from V and 4 bases from J, the junction contained 10 bases not matched to a gene. Sequencing was performed with immunoSEQ multiplex PCR; in TCRdb, only in-frame clones are kept and a portion is missing. The sample carries about 140,000 clones, roughly nine tenths recorded once. The chain links TRBV27 to TRBJ2-1; the match to TRBD2 covers 8 bases. The sequences come from peripheral blood, collected 28 days after the second AZD1222 dose. The TCR sequence derives from an adult who received the AZD1222 COVID-19 vaccine. The CDR3 reads CASSPTGTRGYNEQFF. Written as DNA, the CDR3 is TGTGCCAGCAGTCCTACCGGGACTAGGGGGTACAATGAGCAGTTCTTC.